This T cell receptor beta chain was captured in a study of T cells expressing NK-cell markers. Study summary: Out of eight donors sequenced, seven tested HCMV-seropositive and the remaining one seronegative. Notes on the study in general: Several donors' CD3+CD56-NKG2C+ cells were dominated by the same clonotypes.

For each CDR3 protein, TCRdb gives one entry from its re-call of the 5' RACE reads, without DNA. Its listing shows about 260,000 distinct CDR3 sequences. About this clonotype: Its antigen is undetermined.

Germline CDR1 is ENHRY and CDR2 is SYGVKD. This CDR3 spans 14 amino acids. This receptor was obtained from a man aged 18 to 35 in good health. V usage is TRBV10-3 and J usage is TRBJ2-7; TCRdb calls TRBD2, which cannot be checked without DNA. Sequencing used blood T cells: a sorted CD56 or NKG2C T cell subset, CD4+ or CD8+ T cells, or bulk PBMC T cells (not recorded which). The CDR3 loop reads CAISETSGRYEQYF.